This T cell receptor beta chain was identified during a study of T cell repertoires in cytomegalovirus infection. Study context: HLA-C-restricted CMV epitopes, recently identified, and well-studied HLA-B-restricted ones were used by the study.

Trimming shortened V by 3 bases and J by 6 bases, and 2 bases separated the two germline ends. This CDR3 contains 10 residues. Study findings and constraints: HLA-C-restricted CMV-specific TCR beta clonotypes were dominant in the ex vivo response.

A single record per CDR3 protein comes from TCRdb applying MiXCR to the reads. The sample lists about 220,000 distinct CDR3 sequences; 35% to 40% were seen once. This clonotype was recorded a few times. Its antigen is still unknown. The receptor's source is a human donor in good health (CMV status not recorded). Some clones in this sample may be carry-over from other donors' samples. The chain couples TRBV12-3 or TRBV12-4 to TRBJ1-1; D gene unclear. The input for sequencing was CD8+ T cells from cultured PBMCs, taken from culture after CMV antigen stimulation. CDR3 DNA: TGTGCCAGCAGTTTGGCTGAAGCTTTCTTT. It is translated as CASSLAEAFF.